The subject of this entry is one T cell receptor beta chain. This entry is derived from a study of blood T cell repertoires in COVID-19. Study-level information: Whether acute or convalescent, the COVID-19 samples came from the United States, Italy and Spain. In each case, the material was cDNA or gDNA derived from T cells, B-cell-depleted T cells, or PBMCs.

Per the original data handling: Amplification from reference gene primers served as the basis for estimated nucleated cell counts. Assay: immunoSEQ multiplex PCR; the TCRdb copy retains only in-frame clones and omits some. That table supplies the V and J calls and clone size; D and trimming were determined from the DNA. The sample lists roughly 300,000 clones; 85% were seen once. Sequencing was done on a sample of peripheral blood. The sequence came from a human donor in a cohort sampled during active COVID-19.

In nucleotides, the CDR3 is TGTGCCAGCAGCCTCCCGGGACAGGGGGCTTCTGGCTACACCTTC. Translated, it gives CASSLPGQGASGYTF. The chain links TRBV3-1 (or the pseudogene TRBV3-2) to TRBJ1-2, with 12 bases aligning to TRBD1. Germline V gene lookup returns CDR1 LGHDT and CDR2 YNNKEL (reference sequence). The length of the CDR3 is 15 residues. The V segment lost 4 bases and the J segment 7 bases; nucleotides outside the gene matches: 7.